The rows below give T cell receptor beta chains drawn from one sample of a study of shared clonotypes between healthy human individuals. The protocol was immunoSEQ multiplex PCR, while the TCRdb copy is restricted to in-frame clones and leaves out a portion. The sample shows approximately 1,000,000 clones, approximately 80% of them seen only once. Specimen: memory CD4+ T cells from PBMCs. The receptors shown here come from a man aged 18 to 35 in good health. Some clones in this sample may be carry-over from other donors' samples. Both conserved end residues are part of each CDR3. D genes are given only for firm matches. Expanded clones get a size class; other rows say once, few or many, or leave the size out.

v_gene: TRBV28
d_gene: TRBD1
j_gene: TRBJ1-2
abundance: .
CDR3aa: CASQTGGVNYGYTF
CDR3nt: TGTGCCAGCCAGACAGGGGGCGTTAACTATGGCTACACCTTC

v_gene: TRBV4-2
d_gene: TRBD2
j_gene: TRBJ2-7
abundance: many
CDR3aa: CASSHSLAGVYEQYF
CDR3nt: TGTGCCAGCAGCCACTCTCTAGCGGGAGTGTACGAGCAGTACTTC

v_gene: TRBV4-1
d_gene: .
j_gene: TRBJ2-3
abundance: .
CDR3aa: CASSQIGSTQYF
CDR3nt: TGCGCCAGCAGCCAGATCGGGTCTACGCAGTATTTT

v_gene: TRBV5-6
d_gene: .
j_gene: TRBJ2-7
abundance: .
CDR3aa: CASSQLDSYEQYF
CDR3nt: TGTGCCAGCAGCCAGTTGGACAGCTACGAGCAGTACTTC

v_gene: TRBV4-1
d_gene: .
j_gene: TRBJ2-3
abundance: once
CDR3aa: CASSQNAGVRTDTQYF
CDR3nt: TGCGCCAGCAGCCAGAACGCCGGCGTTCGGACAGATACGCAGTATTTT

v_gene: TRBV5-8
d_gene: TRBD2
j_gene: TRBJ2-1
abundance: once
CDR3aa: CASSLRTSGYNEQFF
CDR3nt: TGTGCCAGCAGCTTAAGGACTAGCGGCTACAATGAGCAGTTCTTC

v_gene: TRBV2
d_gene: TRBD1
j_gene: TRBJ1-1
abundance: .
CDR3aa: CASSPDRGFTEAFF
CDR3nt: TGTGCCAGCAGCCCGGACAGGGGGTTCACTGAAGCTTTCTTT

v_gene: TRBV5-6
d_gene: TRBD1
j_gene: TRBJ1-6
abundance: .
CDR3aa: CASSLMGQGYSPLHF
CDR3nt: TGTGCCAGCAGCTTGATGGGACAGGGTTATTCACCCCTCCACTTT

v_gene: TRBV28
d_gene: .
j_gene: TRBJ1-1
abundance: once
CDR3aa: CASRHPTEAFF
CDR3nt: TGTGCCAGCAGACACCCCACGGAAGCTTTCTTT

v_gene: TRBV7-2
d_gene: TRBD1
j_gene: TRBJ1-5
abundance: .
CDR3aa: CASSPPTGGGQPQHF
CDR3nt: TGTGCCAGCAGCCCGCCGACAGGGGGCGGACAGCCCCAGCATTTT

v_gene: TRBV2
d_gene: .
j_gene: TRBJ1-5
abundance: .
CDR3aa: CASSSPGGGSNQPQHF
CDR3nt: TGTGCCAGCAGTTCCCCCGGTGGTGGGAGCAATCAGCCCCAGCATTTT

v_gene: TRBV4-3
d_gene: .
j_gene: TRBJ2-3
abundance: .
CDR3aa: CASSQEPGVGGTDTQYF
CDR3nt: TGCGCCAGCAGCCAAGAGCCGGGAGTTGGAGGCACAGATACGCAGTATTTT

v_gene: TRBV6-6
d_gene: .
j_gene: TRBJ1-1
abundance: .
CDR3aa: CASSFHTQGRDTEAFF
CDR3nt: TGTGCCAGCAGTTTCCATACACAGGGCAGGGACACTGAAGCTTTCTTT

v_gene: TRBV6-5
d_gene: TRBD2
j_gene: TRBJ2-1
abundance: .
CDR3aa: CASSSGTSGTNEQFF
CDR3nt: TGTGCCAGCAGTTCAGGGACTAGCGGCACCAATGAGCAGTTCTTC

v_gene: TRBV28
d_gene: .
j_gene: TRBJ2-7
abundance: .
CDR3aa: CASSPPAQGSKPYEQYF
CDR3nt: TGTGCCAGCAGCCCCCCTGCGCAGGGGTCAAAGCCCTACGAGCAGTACTTC

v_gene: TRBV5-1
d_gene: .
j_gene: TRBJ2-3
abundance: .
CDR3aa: CASSLDRVTDTQYF
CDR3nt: TGCGCCAGCAGCTTGGACAGGGTAACAGATACGCAGTATTTT

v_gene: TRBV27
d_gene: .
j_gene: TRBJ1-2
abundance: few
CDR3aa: CASSFRPAYGYTF
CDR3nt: TGTGCCAGCAGTTTTCGCCCTGCCTATGGCTACACCTTC

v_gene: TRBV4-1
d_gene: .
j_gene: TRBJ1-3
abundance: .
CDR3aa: CASSPDRLFSGNTIYF
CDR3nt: TGCGCCAGCAGCCCGGATCGGTTATTCTCTGGAAACACCATATATTTT

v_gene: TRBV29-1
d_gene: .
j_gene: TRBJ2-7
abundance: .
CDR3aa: CSVGWGTYEQYF
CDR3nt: TGCAGCGTTGGTTGGGGGACCTACGAGCAGTACTTC

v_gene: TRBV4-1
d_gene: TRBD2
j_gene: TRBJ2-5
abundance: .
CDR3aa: CASSQGVWTSGMSWTQYF
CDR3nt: TGCGCCAGCAGCCAGGGGGTATGGACTAGCGGGATGAGTTGGACCCAGTACTTC

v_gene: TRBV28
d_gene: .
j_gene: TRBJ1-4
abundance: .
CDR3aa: CASTPGSAGEKLFF
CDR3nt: TGTGCCAGCACCCCGGGGAGTGCGGGGGAAAAACTGTTTTTT

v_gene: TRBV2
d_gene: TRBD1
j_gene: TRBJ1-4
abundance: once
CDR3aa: CASSEEGAGGNEKLFF
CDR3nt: TGTGCCAGCAGTGAAGAGGGGGCAGGGGGTAATGAAAAACTGTTTTTT

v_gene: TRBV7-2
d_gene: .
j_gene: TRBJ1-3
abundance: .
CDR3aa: CASSFGSGSGNTIYF
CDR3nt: TGTGCCAGCAGCTTCGGGTCGGGCTCTGGAAACACCATATATTTT

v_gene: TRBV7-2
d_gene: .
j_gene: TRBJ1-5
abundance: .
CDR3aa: CASSLDVGSGPQHF
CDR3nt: TGTGCCAGCAGCTTAGATGTAGGTTCGGGGCCCCAGCATTTT

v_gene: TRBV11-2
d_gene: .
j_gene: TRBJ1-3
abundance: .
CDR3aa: CASSSPGLRGNTIYF
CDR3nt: TGTGCCAGCAGCTCCCCAGGCCTCCGAGGAAACACCATATATTTT

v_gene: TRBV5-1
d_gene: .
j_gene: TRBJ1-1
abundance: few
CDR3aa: CASSPLTGSMNTEAFF
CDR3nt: TGCGCCAGCAGCCCCCTTACGGGTTCAATGAACACTGAAGCTTTCTTT

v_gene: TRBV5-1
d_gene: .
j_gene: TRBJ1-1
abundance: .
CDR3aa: CASYPDGMNTEAFF
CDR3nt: TGCGCCAGCTATCCGGACGGAATGAACACTGAAGCTTTCTTT

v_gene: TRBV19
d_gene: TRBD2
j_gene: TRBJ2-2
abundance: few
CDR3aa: CASSLLAGVNTGELFF
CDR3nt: TGTGCCAGTAGTTTACTAGCGGGGGTAAACACCGGGGAGCTGTTTTTT

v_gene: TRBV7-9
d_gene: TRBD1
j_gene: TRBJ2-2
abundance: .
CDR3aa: CASSLDRADTGELFF
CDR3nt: TGTGCCAGCAGCTTGGACAGGGCGGACACCGGGGAGCTGTTTTTT

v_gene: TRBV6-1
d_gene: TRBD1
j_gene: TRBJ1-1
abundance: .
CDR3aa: CASSGQGLGNTEAFF
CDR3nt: TGTGCCAGCAGTGGACAGGGTTTAGGGAACACTGAAGCTTTCTTT

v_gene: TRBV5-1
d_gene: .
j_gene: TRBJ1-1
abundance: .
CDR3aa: CASSLEQGATEAFF
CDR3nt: TGCGCCAGCAGCTTGGAACAGGGTGCCACTGAAGCTTTCTTT

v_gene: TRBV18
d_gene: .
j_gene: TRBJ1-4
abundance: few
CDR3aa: CASSPSRLNEKLFF
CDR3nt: TGTGCCAGCTCACCAAGCAGACTGAATGAAAAACTGTTTTTT